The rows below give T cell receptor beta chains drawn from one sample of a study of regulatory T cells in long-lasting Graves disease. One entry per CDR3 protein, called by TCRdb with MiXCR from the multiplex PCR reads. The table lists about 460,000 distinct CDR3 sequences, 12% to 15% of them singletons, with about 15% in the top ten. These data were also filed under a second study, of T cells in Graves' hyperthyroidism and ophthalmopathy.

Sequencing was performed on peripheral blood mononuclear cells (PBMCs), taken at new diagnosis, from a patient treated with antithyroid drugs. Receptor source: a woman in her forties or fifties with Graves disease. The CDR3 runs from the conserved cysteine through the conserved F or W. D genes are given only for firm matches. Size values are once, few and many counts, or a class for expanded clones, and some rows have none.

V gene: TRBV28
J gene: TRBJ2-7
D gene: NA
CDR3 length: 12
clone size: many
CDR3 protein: CASSSLTYEQYF
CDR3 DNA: TGTGCCAGCAGTTCGTTGACCTACGAGCAGTACTTC

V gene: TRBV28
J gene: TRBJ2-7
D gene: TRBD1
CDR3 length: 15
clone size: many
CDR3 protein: CASSFPTGATYEQYF
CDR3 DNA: TGTGCCAGCAGTTTTCCGACAGGGGCTACCTACGAGCAGTACTTC

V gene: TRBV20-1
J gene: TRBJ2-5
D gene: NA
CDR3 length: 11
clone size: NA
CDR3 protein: CSATSQETQYF
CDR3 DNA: TGCAGTGCTACTTCCCAAGAGACCCAGTACTTC

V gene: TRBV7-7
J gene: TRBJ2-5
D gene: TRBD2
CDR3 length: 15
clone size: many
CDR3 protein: CASSNSGRYSETQYF
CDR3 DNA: TGTGCCAGCAGCAATAGCGGGAGGTATTCAGAGACCCAGTACTTC

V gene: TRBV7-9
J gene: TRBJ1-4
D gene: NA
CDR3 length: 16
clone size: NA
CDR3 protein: CASSLRDKGEGEKLFF
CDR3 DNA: TGTGCCAGCAGCTTACGGGACAAGGGAGAAGGTGAAAAACTGTTTTTT

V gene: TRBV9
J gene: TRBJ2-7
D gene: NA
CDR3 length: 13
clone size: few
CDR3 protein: CASSGDADYEQYF
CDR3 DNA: TGTGCCAGCAGCGGGGACGCCGACTACGAGCAGTACTTC

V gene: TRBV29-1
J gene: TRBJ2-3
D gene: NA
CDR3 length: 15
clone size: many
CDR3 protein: CSVERSQGFTDTQYF
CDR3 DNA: TGCAGCGTTGAACGAAGTCAGGGATTCACAGATACGCAGTATTTT

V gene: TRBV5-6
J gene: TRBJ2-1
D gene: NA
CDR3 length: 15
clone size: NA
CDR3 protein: CASSFFGITYNEQFF
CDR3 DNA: TGTGCCAGCAGCTTCTTCGGGATTACCTACAATGAGCAGTTCTTC

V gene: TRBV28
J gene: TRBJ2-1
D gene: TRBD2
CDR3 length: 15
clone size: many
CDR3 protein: CASSFSSGSRNEQFF
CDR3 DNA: TGTGCCAGCAGTTTTTCTAGCGGGAGCAGAAATGAGCAGTTCTTC

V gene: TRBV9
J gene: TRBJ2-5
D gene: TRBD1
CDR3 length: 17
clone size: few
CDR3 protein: CASSVGWGQVGQETQYF
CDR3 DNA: TGTGCCAGCAGCGTCGGCTGGGGACAGGTGGGCCAAGAGACCCAGTACTTC

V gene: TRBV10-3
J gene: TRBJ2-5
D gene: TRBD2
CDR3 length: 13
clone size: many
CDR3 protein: CASGGTRQETQYF
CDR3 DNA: TGTGCCAGCGGGGGGACTAGGCAAGAGACCCAGTACTTC

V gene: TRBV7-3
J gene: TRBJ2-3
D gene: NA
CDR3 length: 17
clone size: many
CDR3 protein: CASSPLGEGGRTDTQYF
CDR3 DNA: TGTGCCAGCAGCCCCCTCGGTGAGGGAGGCCGTACAGATACGCAGTATTTT

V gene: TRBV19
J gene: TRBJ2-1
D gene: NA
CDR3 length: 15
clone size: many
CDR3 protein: CASSRDSAVYNEQFF
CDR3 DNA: TGTGCCAGTAGTAGGGACTCCGCAGTCTACAATGAGCAGTTCTTC

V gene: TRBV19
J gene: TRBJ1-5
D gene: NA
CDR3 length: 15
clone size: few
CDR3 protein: CASSNGEGFIQPQHF
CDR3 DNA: TGTGCCAGTAGTAATGGGGAGGGGTTCATTCAGCCCCAGCATTTT

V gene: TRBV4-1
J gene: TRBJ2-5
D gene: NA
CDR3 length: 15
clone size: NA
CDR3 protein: CASSQGGPLQETQYF
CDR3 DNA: TGCGCCAGCAGCCAAGGAGGGCCCCTCCAAGAGACCCAGTACTTC

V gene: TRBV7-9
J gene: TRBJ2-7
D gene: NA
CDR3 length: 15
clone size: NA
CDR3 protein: CASTHERDGGYEQYF
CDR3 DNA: TGTGCCAGCACCCACGAACGCGATGGGGGCTACGAGCAGTACTTC

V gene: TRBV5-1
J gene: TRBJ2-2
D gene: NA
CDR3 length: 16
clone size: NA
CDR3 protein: CASSLVSGENTGELFF
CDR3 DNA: TGCGCCAGCAGCTTGGTTTCGGGGGAAAACACCGGGGAGCTGTTTTTT

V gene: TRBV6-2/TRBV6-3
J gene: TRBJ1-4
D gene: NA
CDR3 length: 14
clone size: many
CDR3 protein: CASSSTLLNEKLFF
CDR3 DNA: TGTGCCAGCAGTAGCACGCTGCTTAATGAAAAACTGTTTTTT

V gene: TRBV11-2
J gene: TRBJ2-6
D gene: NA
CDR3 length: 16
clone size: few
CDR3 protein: CASSLGLAGGANVLTF
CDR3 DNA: TGTGCCAGCAGCTTAGGATTAGCCGGTGGGGCCAACGTCCTGACTTTC

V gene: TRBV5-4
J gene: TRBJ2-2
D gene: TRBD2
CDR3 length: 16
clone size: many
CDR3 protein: CASKLGTSRGTGELFF
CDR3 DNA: TGTGCCAGCAAGTTAGGGACTAGCCGGGGCACCGGGGAGCTGTTTTTT

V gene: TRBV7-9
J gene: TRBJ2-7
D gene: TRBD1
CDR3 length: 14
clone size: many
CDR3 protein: CASSSSGTGGEQYF
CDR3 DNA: TGTGCCAGCAGCTCATCCGGGACAGGGGGCGAGCAGTACTTC

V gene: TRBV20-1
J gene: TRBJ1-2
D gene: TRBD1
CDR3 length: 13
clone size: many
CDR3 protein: CSATTGTDYGYTF
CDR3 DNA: TGCAGTGCGACGACAGGGACGGACTATGGCTACACCTTC

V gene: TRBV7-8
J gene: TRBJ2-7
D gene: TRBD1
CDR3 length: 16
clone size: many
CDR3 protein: CASSLGTWDRNYEQYF
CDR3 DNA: TGTGCCAGCAGCTTAGGGACATGGGACAGAAATTACGAGCAGTACTTC

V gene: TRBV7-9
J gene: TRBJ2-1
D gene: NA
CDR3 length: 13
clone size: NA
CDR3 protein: CASSPSRGNEQFF
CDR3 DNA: TGTGCCAGCAGCCCCTCGAGGGGGAATGAGCAGTTCTTC

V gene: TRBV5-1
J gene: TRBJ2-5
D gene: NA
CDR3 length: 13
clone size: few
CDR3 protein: CASSLASPETQYF
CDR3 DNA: TGCGCCAGCAGCTTGGCCTCCCCGGAGACCCAGTACTTC

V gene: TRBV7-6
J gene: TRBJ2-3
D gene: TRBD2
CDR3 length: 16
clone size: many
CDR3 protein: CASSLVNGRNADTQYF
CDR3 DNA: TGTGCCAGCAGCTTGGTTAACGGGAGGAACGCAGATACGCAGTATTTT

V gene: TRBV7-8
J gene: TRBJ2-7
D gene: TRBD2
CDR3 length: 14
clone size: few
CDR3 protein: CASLAASGSHEQYF
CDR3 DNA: TGTGCCAGCCTGGCGGCTAGCGGGAGCCACGAGCAGTACTTC

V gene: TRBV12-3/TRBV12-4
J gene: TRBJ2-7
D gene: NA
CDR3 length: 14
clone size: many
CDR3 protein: CASSPRWNSYEQYF
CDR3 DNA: TGTGCCAGCAGTCCCCGGTGGAATTCCTACGAGCAGTACTTC

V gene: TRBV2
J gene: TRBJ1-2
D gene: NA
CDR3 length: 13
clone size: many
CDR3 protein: CASSEAASYGYTF
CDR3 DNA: TGTGCCAGCAGTGAAGCTGCGTCCTATGGCTACACCTTC

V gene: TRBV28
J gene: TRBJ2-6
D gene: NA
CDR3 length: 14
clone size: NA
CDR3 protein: CASVRTPGANVLTF
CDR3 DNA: TGTGCCAGCGTTAGGACACCTGGGGCCAACGTCCTGACTTTC

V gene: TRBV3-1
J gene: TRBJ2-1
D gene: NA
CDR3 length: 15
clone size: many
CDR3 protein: CASSQDLSAYNEQFF
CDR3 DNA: TGTGCCAGCAGCCAAGACCTTAGCGCTTACAATGAGCAGTTCTTC

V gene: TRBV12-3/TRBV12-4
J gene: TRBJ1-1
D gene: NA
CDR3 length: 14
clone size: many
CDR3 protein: CASSSRTANTEAFF
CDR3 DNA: TGTGCCAGCAGTTCCCGGACAGCGAACACTGAAGCTTTCTTT

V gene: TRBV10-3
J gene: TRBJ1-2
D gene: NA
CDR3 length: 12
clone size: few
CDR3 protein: CASGQGDYGYTF
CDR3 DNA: TGTGCCTCAGGGCAGGGAGACTATGGCTACACCTTC

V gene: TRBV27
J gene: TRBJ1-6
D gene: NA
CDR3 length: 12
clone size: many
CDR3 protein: CASSSGNSPLHF
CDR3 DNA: TGTGCCAGCAGTTCGGGGAATTCACCCCTCCACTTT

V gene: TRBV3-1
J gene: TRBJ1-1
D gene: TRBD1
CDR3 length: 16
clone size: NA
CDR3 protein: CASSREGGLENTEAFF
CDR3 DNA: TGTGCCAGCAGCCGTGAAGGGGGCCTTGAGAACACTGAAGCTTTCTTT

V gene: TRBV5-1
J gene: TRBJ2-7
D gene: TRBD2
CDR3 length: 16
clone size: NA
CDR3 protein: CASRPPRVAGSYEQYF
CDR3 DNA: TGCGCCAGCAGGCCCCCTAGGGTAGCGGGATCCTACGAGCAGTACTTC

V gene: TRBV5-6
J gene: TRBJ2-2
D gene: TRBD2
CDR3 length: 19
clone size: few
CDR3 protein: CASSPLGQGGRSNTGELFF
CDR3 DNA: TGTGCCAGCAGCCCTCTTGGGCAGGGAGGGAGGTCGAACACCGGGGAGCTGTTTTTT

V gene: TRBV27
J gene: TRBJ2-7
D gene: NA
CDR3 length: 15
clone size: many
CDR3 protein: CASSPNDARTYEQYF
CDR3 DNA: TGTGCCAGCAGTCCAAACGATGCGAGGACCTACGAGCAGTACTTC

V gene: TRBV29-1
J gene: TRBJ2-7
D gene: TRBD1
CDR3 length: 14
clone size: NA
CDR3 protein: CSVKGQGFLYEQYF
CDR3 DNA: TGCAGCGTAAAGGGACAGGGCTTTCTGTACGAGCAGTACTTC

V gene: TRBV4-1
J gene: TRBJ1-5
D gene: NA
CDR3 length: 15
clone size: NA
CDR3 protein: CASSQPAQGNQPQHF
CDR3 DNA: TGCGCCAGCAGCCAACCCGCACAGGGTAATCAGCCCCAGCATTTT

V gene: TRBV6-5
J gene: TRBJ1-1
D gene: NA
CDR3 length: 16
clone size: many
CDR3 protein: CASSYTRDGMNTEAFF
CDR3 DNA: TGTGCCAGCAGTTACACCCGGGACGGGATGAACACTGAAGCTTTCTTT

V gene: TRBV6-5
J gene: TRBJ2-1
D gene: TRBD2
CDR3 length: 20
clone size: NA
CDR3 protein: CASSSIQHGLTSGKYNEQFF
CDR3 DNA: TGTGCCAGCAGTTCCATTCAACACGGTCTTACTAGCGGGAAGTACAATGAGCAGTTCTTC

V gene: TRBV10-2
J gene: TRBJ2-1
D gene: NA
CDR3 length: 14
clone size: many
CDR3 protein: CASRARRDHIEQFF
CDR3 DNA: TGCGCCAGCCGAGCCCGCCGGGACCACATTGAGCAGTTCTTC

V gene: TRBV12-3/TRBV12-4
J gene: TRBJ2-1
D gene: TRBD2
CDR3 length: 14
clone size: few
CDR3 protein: CASKGLAAYNEQFF
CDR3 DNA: TGTGCCAGCAAGGGACTAGCGGCATACAATGAGCAGTTCTTC

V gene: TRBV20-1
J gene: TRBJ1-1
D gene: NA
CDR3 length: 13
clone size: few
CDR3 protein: CSASRLGAGEAFF
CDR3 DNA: TGCAGTGCTAGTCGATTGGGGGCGGGTGAAGCTTTCTTT

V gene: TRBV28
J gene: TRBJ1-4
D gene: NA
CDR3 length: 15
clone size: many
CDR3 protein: CASSLSAVGAAELFF
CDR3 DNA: TGTGCCAGCAGTTTATCTGCGGTCGGGGCCGCGGAACTGTTTTTT